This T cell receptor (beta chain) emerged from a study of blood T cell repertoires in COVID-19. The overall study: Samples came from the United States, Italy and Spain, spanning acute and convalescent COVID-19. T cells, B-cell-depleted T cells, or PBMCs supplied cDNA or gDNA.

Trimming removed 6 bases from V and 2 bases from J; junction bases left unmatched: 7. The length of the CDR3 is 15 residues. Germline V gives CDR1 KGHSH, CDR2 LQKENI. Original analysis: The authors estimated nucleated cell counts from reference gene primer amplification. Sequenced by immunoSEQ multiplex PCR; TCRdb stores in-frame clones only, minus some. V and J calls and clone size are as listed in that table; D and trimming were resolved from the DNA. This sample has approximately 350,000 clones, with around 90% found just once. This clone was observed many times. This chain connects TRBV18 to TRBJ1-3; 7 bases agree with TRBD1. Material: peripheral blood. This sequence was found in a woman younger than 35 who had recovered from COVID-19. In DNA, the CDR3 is TGTGCCAGCTCGCCGACAGGGATGACTGGAAACACCATATATTTT. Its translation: CASSPTGMTGNTIYF.